Listed here is a single TCR beta chain. What it binds is not known. The record originates from a study of radiotherapy plus CTLA-4 blockade in lung cancer. Turning to the study itself: Objective responses were seen in roughly 20% of patients, disease control in roughly 30%. General study findings and limits: It was early blood T cell clone dynamics, with interferon-beta, that reportedly best predicted response. Clones of tumor-derived TCRs expanded in blood after radiotherapy plus ipilimumab.

The study treated chemo-refractory metastatic non-small-cell lung cancer patients with focal radiation plus ipilimumab CTLA-4 blockade. Clones were read by immunoSEQ multiplex PCR, and TCRdb kept only the in-frame ones, dropping some. Of 81,000 or so clones in the sample, approximately 80% were seen once. The sample here was peripheral blood, taken from a patient treated with radiotherapy plus ipilimumab. The receptor was derived from a human donor with non-small cell lung cancer who had stable disease on radiotherapy plus ipilimumab.

CDR3 coding DNA: TGCAGCGTTGAAGGTGGGGGAGGACAGGCAAACTATGGCTACACCTTC. This encodes CSVEGGGGQANYGYTF. J is TRBJ1-2 and V is TRBV29-1, with 7 bases matching TRBD1. This CDR3 is built from 16 residues. In germline, CDR1 is SQVTM, CDR2 ANQGSEA. V was pared by 1 base and J by 2 bases, with 10 bases of the junction left unmatched.